This T cell receptor beta chain was sequenced for a study of blood T cell repertoires in COVID-19. Study context: COVID-19 samples from acute and convalescent phases originated in the United States, Italy and Spain. Sample material is recorded as cDNA or gDNA derived from T cells, B-cell-depleted T cells, or PBMCs.

Assay used: immunoSEQ multiplex PCR; TCRdb lists only in-frame clones, some missing. The profile shows 200,000 or so clones, around 81% of them singletons. The germline gives CDR1 SGHAT, CDR2 FQNNGV. The CDR3 is made up of 15 amino acids. V lost 4 bases and J lost 0; bases outside the gene matches: 4. Cohort placement rested on clinical history that participants reported themselves. Sequenced: PBMCs or T cells enriched from blood (not recorded which). The V call is TRBV11-2, the J call TRBJ2-7; 9 bases line up with TRBD1. This sequence was found in a woman in her thirties or forties with acute COVID-19. CDR3 bases: TGTGCCAGCAGCTCTAACAGGGGGCCCTCCTACGAGCAGTACTTC. It yields the protein CASSSNRGPSYEQYF.